The rows below give T cell receptor beta chains drawn from one sample of a study of vaccination and CD4 T cells after COVID-19. Each CDR3 protein is one row after TCRdb ran MiXCR on the PCR reads. The repertoire consists of around 9,400 distinct CDR3 sequences, with about 33% occurring once and the leading ten covering around 21%. These TCRs are of unknown antigen specificity. Sequencing was carried out using CD4+ T cells from blood, cultured in vitro. These receptors were obtained from a human donor in good health. CDR3s include the opening cysteine and the closing phenylalanine or tryptophan. Each record gives: clone size, D gene, J gene, V gene, CDR3 protein, CDR3 DNA. The D gene is left open where the match is weak. Size is omitted from some rows. Given values are once, few, many or a class for expanded clones.

.	.	TRBJ2-2	TRBV29-1	CSAARTGELFF	TGCAGCGCCGCCCGGACCGGGGAGCTGTTTTTT
.	.	TRBJ1-1	TRBV6-2/TRBV6-3	CASSYFGIGQMNEAFF	TGTGCCAGCAGTTACTTTGGTATTGGACAGATGAATGAAGCTTTCTTT
.	TRBD1	TRBJ1-2	TRBV7-9	CASSYRDRVGGYTF	TGTGCCAGCAGCTACCGGGACAGGGTAGGTGGCTACACCTTC
.	.	TRBJ1-1	TRBV29-1	CSAGQETNTEAFF	TGCAGCGCGGGTCAGGAGACGAACACTGAAGCTTTCTTT
.	TRBD2	TRBJ2-1	TRBV20-1	CSARWAGGYNEQFF	TGCAGTGCTAGGTGGGCGGGAGGCTACAATGAGCAGTTCTTC
.	.	TRBJ2-1	TRBV18	CASSPPRVGPNNEQFF	TGTGCCAGCTCACCACCGAGGGTGGGGCCCAACAATGAGCAGTTCTTC
few	.	TRBJ1-6	TRBV7-2	CASSLDVSSPLHF	TGTGCCAGCAGCTTAGACGTTTCCTCACCCCTCCACTTT
.	.	TRBJ2-4	TRBV15	CATSRDVTVAKNIQYF	TGTGCCACCAGCAGAGATGTCACAGTAGCCAAAAACATTCAGTACTTC
.	.	TRBJ1-1	TRBV12-3/TRBV12-4	CASSTTGITEAFF	TGTGCCAGCAGCACAACAGGGATCACTGAAGCTTTCTTT
.	.	TRBJ2-5	TRBV4-3	CASSQEAFRETQYF	TGCGCCAGCAGCCAAGAGGCGTTTCGGGAGACCCAGTACTTC
few	.	TRBJ2-7	TRBV7-2	CASSHPGTPSYEQYF	TGTGCCAGCAGCCATCCCGGGACCCCCTCCTACGAGCAGTACTTC
few	.	TRBJ1-2	TRBV7-2	CASSPLAQGSGYTF	TGTGCCAGCAGCCCACTGGCCCAGGGGTCTGGCTACACCTTC
.	.	TRBJ1-1	TRBV28	CASSLRARAFF	TGTGCCAGCAGTTTGAGGGCCCGAGCTTTCTTT
.	.	TRBJ2-5	TRBV5-1	CASSAARSETQYF	TGCGCCAGCAGCGCGGCGAGGTCGGAGACCCAGTACTTC
few	TRBD2	TRBJ2-7	TRBV27	CASSFMTSGSSYEQYF	TGTGCCAGCAGTTTCATGACTAGCGGGAGCTCCTACGAGCAGTACTTC
.	TRBD2	TRBJ2-1	TRBV6-2/TRBV6-3	CASSYPSGAGGRNEQFF	TGTGCCAGCAGTTACCCCTCGGGAGCGGGAGGGCGCAATGAGCAGTTCTTC
few	.	TRBJ1-1	TRBV27	CASSDRMTEAFF	TGTGCCAGCAGCGACCGAATGACTGAAGCTTTCTTT
.	.	TRBJ2-7	TRBV2	CASSPLYYEQYF	TGTGCCAGCAGTCCTCTATACTACGAGCAGTACTTC
.	TRBD2	TRBJ2-1	TRBV30	CAWGAPGGPHNEQFF	TGTGCCTGGGGGGCACCGGGAGGGCCCCACAATGAGCAGTTCTTC
medium-sized	.	TRBJ1-5	TRBV6-2/TRBV6-3	CASTKAAAPNQPQHF	TGTGCCAGCACAAAGGCCGCAGCGCCGAATCAGCCCCAGCATTTT
.	.	TRBJ1-5	TRBV12-3/TRBV12-4	CASSLVAGGQPQHF	TGTGCCAGCAGTTTAGTTGCGGGCGGGCAGCCCCAGCATTTT
once	TRBD1	TRBJ2-2	TRBV6-2/TRBV6-3	CASSPLDRDAGELFF	TGTGCCAGCAGTCCTCTTGACAGGGATGCCGGGGAGCTGTTTTTT
.	TRBD2	TRBJ2-7	TRBV18	CASSLLAGEQDEQYF	TGTGCCAGCTCACTACTAGCGGGAGAACAGGACGAGCAGTACTTC
.	TRBD2	TRBJ2-7	TRBV28	CASSRTSREEQYF	TGTGCCAGCAGTAGGACTAGCCGTGAGGAGCAGTACTTC
.	.	TRBJ1-5	TRBV6-2/TRBV6-3	CASSYFGPGVGQPQHF	TGTGCCAGCAGTTACTTCGGCCCCGGTGTAGGTCAGCCCCAGCATTTT
.	.	TRBJ1-6	TRBV28	CASTPGFGLGSPLHF	TGTGCCAGCACCCCCGGATTCGGGTTGGGTTCACCCCTCCACTTT
.	.	TRBJ2-3	TRBV19	CAAVGQNTDTQYF	TGTGCCGCTGTAGGGCAGAACACAGATACGCAGTATTTT
few	.	TRBJ2-3	TRBV7-2	CASSLEAVTDTQYF	TGTGCCAGCAGCTTAGAGGCCGTCACAGATACGCAGTATTTT
.	TRBD2	TRBJ2-7	TRBV11-3	CASSRGGEQYF	TGTGCCAGCAGCCGGGGGGGGGAGCAGTACTTC
few	.	TRBJ1-2	TRBV21-1	CASSGTGLAYGYTF	TGTGCCAGCAGCGGGACGGGACTGGCCTATGGCTACACCTTC
few	TRBD1	TRBJ2-7	TRBV6-2/TRBV6-3	CASRQGARVREQYF	TGTGCCAGCAGACAGGGGGCCAGGGTTCGGGAGCAGTACTTC
few	.	TRBJ2-1	TRBV7-9	CASSWNYNEQFF	TGTGCCAGCAGTTGGAACTACAATGAGCAGTTCTTC
few	TRBD2	TRBJ2-7	TRBV6-1	CASSRGTSGSSEQYF	TGTGCCAGCAGCCGGGGGACTAGCGGGAGTTCCGAGCAGTACTTC